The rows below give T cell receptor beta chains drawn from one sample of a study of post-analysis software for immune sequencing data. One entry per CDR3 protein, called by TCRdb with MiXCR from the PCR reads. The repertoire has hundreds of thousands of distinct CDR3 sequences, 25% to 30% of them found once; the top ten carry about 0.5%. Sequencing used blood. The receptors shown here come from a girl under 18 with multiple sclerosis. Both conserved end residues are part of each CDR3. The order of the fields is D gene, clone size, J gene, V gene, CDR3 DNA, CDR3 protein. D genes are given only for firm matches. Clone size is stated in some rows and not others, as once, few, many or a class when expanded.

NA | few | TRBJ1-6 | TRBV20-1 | TGCAGTGCTAGCGGGACGCGAGGTTCACCCCTCCACTTT | CSASGTRGSPLHF
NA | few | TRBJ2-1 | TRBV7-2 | TGTGCCAGCAGCTTAGCGGGATATGAGCAGTTCTTC | CASSLAGYEQFF
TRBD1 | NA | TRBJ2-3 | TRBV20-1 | TGCAGTGCTAGAGATGGGCAGGGGGTTTTCGCAGATACGCAGTATTTT | CSARDGQGVFADTQYF
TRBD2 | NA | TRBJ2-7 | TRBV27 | TGTGCCAGCAGTCCCGGACTAGCGGATTCCTGCGAGCAGTACTTC | CASSPGLADSCEQYF
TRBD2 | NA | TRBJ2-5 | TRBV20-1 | TGCAGTGCTGAGGCTAGCGGCCCTGGAGATCAGACCCAGTACTTC | CSAEASGPGDQTQYF
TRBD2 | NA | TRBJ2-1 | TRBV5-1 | TGCGCCAGCAGCGGAACCGGGACTACCGACAATGAGCAGTTCTTC | CASSGTGTTDNEQFF
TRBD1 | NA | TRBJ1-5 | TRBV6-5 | TGTGCCAGCAGGGCTAAACAGGGGGGGAATCAGCCCCAGCATTTT | CASRAKQGGNQPQHF
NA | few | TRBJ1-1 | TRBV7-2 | TGTGCCAGCAGCCACCCAGAACGACGGGGCACTGAAGCTTTCTTT | CASSHPERRGTEAFF
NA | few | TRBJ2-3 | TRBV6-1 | TGTGCCAGCAGTGTTGGCTTAGCGGCCTTTTCAGATACGCAGTATTTT | CASSVGLAAFSDTQYF
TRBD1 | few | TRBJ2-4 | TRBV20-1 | TGCAGTGCTAGAGACGGACAGGGGGACTGGACCAAAAACATTCAGTACTTC | CSARDGQGDWTKNIQYF
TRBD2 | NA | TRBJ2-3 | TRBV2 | TGTGCCAGCAGCGATCCCCATGGGACTAGCGGTTCAGATACGCAGTATTTT | CASSDPHGTSGSDTQYF
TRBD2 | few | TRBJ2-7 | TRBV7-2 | TGTGCCAGCAGCCAGACTAGCGGGACCTACGAGCAGTACTTC | CASSQTSGTYEQYF
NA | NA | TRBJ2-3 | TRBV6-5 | TGTGCCAGCAGTTACTCCGTGGTTGGGAGTCCCAGAGGCACAGATACGCAGTATTTT | CASSYSVVGSPRGTDTQYF
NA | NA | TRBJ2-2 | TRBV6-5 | TGTGCCAGCAGTTACGTCGGGGGGCCGAACACCGGGGAGCTGTTTTTT | CASSYVGGPNTGELFF
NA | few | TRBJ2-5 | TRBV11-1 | TGTGCCAGCAGCTCGCCAGACGACAGAGAAGAGACCCAGTACTTC | CASSSPDDREETQYF
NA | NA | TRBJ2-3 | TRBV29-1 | TGCAGCGTTGACGGGGGAGGCGGAGATACGCAGTATTTT | CSVDGGGGDTQYF
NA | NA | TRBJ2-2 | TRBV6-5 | TGTGCCAGCAGCCCTGCGGGGCCCGGGGAGCTGTTTTTT | CASSPAGPGELFF
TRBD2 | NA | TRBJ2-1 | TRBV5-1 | TGCGCCAGCAGCGACACTAGCGGGGGTTACAATGAGCAGTTCTTC | CASSDTSGGYNEQFF
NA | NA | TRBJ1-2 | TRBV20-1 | TGCAGTGCTAGTGAGGGTGAGGGCTATGGCTACACCTTC | CSASEGEGYGYTF
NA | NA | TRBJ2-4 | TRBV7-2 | TGTGCCAGCAGCCCAAGACAGGGAGGTTACATTCAGTACTTC | CASSPRQGGYIQYF
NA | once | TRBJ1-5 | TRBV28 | TGTGCCAGCAGTTTACGCCTGAACGATCAGCCCCAGCATTTT | CASSLRLNDQPQHF
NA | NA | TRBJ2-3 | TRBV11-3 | TGTGCCAGCAGCTCCCCCATCTCGGGACCGGGAGCGACAGATACGCAGTATTTT | CASSSPISGPGATDTQYF
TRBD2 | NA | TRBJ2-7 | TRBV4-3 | TGCGCCAGCAGCCAAGTGGCTTGGGGGGGAGAGCAGTACTTC | CASSQVAWGGEQYF
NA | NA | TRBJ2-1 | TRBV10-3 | TGTGCCATCAGTGAGTCGACTGGATCTTGGGTTAATGAGCAGTTATTC | CAISESTGSWVNEQLF
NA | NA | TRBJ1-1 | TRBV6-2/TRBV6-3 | TGTGCCAGCAGTCACGCTGGGGCAGGGAGGAACACTGAAGCTTTCTTT | CASSHAGAGRNTEAFF
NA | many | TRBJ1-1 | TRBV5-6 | TGTGCCAGCAGCTCGATAGACAGACTGAACACTGAAGCTTTCTTT | CASSSIDRLNTEAFF
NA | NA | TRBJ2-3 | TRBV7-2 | TGTGCCAGCAGCTCCAAGGCTGCCCGGGTCACAGATACGCAGTATTTT | CASSSKAARVTDTQYF
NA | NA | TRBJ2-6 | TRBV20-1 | TGCAGTGCTCGGAGATTACATTCTGGGGCCAACGTCCTGACTTTC | CSARRLHSGANVLTF
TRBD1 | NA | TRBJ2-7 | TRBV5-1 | TGCGCCAGCAGCTTGGGGTCGACAGGGAGCACCTACGAGCAGTACTTC | CASSLGSTGSTYEQYF
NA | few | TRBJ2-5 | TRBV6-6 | TGTGCCAGCAGCTCGGACGGTGGTCGCAGTGACCAGTACTTC | CASSSDGGRSDQYF
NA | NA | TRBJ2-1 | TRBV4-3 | TGCGCCAGCGGCCAAGATTCATCTGGCGAGCAGTTCTTC | CASGQDSSGEQFF
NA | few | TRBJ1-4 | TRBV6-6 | TGTGCCAGCAGTTACTTCCGGGGGTTGGCTAATGAAAAACTGTTTTTT | CASSYFRGLANEKLFF
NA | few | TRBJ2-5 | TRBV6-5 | TGTGCCAGCAGTTACTCTGGTGAAGAGACCCAGTACTTC | CASSYSGEETQYF
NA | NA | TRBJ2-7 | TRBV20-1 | TGCAGTGCTACCCGAACCGGACAGAGCTCCTACGAGCAGTACTTC | CSATRTGQSSYEQYF
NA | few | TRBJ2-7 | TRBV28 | TGTGCCAGCAGTTTTTCAGTATCCTACGAGCAGTACTTC | CASSFSVSYEQYF
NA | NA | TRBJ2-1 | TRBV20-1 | TGCAGTGCTGAGCCGGGACTCTCCTACGAGCAGTTCTTC | CSAEPGLSYEQFF
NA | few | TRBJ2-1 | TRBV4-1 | TGCGCCAGCAGCCAAGAAGGTCAGGGTTCACAGTACAATGAGCAGTTCTTC | CASSQEGQGSQYNEQFF
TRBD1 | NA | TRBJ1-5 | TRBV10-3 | TGCGCCATCAGTGAGTCGGGCGGGACAGGGCGTCCAAATCAGCCCCAGCATTTT | CAISESGGTGRPNQPQHF
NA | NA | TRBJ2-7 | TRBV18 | TGTGCCAGCTCACCAGAAGTAGGGGACCTCGGCGAGCAGTACTTC | CASSPEVGDLGEQYF
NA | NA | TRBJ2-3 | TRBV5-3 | TGTGCCAGAAGCTTCCCCCAGGACAGCACAGATACGCAGTATTTT | CARSFPQDSTDTQYF
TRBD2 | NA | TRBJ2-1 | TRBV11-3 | TGTGCCAGCAGCCCTTCCCGCGGACTAGGGGTAGGCAATGAGCAGTTCTTC | CASSPSRGLGVGNEQFF
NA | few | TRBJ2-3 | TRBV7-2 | TGTGCCAGCAGCTTGGTAGGGGTAGCAGATACGCAGTATTTT | CASSLVGVADTQYF
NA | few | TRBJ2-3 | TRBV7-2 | TGTGCCAGCAGCCAATCCTACCGGGGGCCGACGAGCACAGATACGCAGTATTTT | CASSQSYRGPTSTDTQYF
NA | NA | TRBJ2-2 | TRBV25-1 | TGTGCCAGCAGTGACCGGGGTGGGGGCACCGGGGAGCTGTTTTTT | CASSDRGGGTGELFF
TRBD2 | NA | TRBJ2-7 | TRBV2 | TGTGCCAGCAGTTACGGACTAGCGAATCGCGAGCAGTACTTC | CASSYGLANREQYF
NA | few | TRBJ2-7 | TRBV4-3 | TGCGCCAGCAGCCAAGATCGTGTGCGGCGGCTTGAGCAGTACTTC | CASSQDRVRRLEQYF
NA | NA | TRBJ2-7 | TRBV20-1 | TGCAGTGCTAGAGGTCTCGGAAGCTACGAGCAGTACTTC | CSARGLGSYEQYF
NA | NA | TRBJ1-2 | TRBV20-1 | TGCAGTGCTAGCCCCAACTATGGCCACACCTTC | CSASPNYGHTF
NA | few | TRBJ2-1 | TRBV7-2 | TGTGCCAGCAGCCCCGGGGCGACAAGACACAATGAGCAGTTCTTC | CASSPGATRHNEQFF
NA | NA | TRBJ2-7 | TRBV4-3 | TGCGCCGGCAGCCAAGGGCGTCACAACGAGCAGTACTTC | CAGSQGRHNEQYF
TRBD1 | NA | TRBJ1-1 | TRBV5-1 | TGCGCCAGCAGCTCGTTACAGGGGGGGAGCACTGAAGCTTTCTTT | CASSSLQGGSTEAFF